This TCR beta chain was documented in a study of CD8+ T cells in alopecia areata. Overall study results and limits: For lesional scalp, especially alopecia totalis/universalis, clonality was higher than in normal scalp. Tissue-resident alphabeta T cells belonging to normal skin likewise get sequenced within scalp specimens.

Germline loops: CDR1 NSHNY, CDR2 SYGAGN. There are 15 residues in the CDR3. As concerns this clone: Its antigen is unknown. Each gene name is a mouse one. The read is 4 residues too short to cover the CDR3 end, so that end is filled in from the germline J gene.

Researchers sorted pooled cutaneous lymph node cells on the basis of CD4, CD8alpha, NKG2D, NKG2ACE and other markers. Extracted RNA was reverse transcribed into cDNA, the sequencing template. TCRdb's copy holds only in-frame clones and misses some; the assay was immunoSEQ multiplex PCR. The repertoire consists of 290,000 or so clones, none detected only once. The receptor was derived from a C3H/HeJ mouse with alopecia areata. Mice of this strain are of MHC haplotype H2-k. The V and J genes are TRBV13-1 and TRBJ1-1, with 11 bases fitting TRBD1. Sequencing was done on a sample of CD4+ T cells sorted from a lymph node. The CDR3 protein is CASSEGDRGGTEVFF. The CDR3 bases that were read are TGTGCCAGCAGTGAAGGGGACAGGGGGGGGACA.